The text below deals with one T cell receptor beta chain. Each PCR reaction had synthetic TCR analog templates spiked into it. The assay was immunoSEQ multiplex PCR, and TCRdb's table has in-frame clones only and misses some. The sample comprises about 72,000 clones, 90% of which are singletons, and 4.5% rests with the top ten. The data stem from a study of PD-L1 blockade in urothelial cancer. Study details: When patients started atezolizumab in 2014, it was given at 1,200 mg intravenously every 3 weeks. Blood was subjected to analysis at 3 weeks (second dose) and 6 weeks following treatment start.

The germline V and J ends were trimmed by 3 bases and 5 bases, with 16 bases remaining between them. Germline CDR1 and CDR2: MRHNA and SNTAGT. CDR3 size: 15 residues. Time point specified: pretreatment peripheral blood. Disease in patients was locally advanced or metastatic urothelial carcinoma. The sequence derives from a man between 65 and 85 years old with urothelial cancer. The gene calls are TRBV6-4 and TRBJ1-1; a possible D gene is TRBD1 (6 bases). This specimen consisted of PBMCs, obtained around atezolizumab (anti-PD-L1) treatment. The CDR3 DNA sequence: TGTGCCAGCAGTGAAGAGGGGGGGGCAGGAACTGAAGCTTTCTTT. Its translation: CASSEEGGAGTEAFF.